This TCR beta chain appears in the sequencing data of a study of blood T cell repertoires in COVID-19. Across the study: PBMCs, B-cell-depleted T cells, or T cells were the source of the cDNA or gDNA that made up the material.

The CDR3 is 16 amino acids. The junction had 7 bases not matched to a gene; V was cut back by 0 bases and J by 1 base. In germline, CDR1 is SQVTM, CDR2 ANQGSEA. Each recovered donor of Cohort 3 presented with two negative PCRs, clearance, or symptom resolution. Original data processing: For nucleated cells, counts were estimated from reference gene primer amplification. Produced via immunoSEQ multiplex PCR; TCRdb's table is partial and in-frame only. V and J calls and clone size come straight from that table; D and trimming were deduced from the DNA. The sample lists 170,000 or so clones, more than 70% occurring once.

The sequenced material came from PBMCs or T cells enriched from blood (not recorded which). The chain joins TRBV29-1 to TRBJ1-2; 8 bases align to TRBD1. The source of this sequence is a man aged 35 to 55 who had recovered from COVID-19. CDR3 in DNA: TGCAGCGTTGAAGATCGGGGGACAGGTCGTAACTATGGCTACACCTTC. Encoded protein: CSVEDRGTGRNYGYTF.